This entry describes one T cell receptor beta chain. These data come from a study of blood T cell repertoires in COVID-19. As originally analysed: Reference gene primer amplification in the assay estimated nucleated cell counts. Here immunoSEQ multiplex PCR was the method, and the copy in TCRdb shows in-frame clones only, minus some. V, J and clone size derive from that table, while D and trimming were established from the DNA sequence. The data contain 150,000 to 200,000 clones, approximately 80% of them seen just once; the ten biggest clones take up over 13%. The study drew participants aged roughly 18 to 95 years from approximately 25 US areas. Trimming took off 3 bases at V and 0 bases at J, with 10 bases between the two ends. CDR3 size: 15 residues. CDR1 and CDR2 from the germline V gene are SGDLS and YYNGEE.

The chain combines TRBV9 with TRBJ2-1; the D is unclear. The clonotype was recovered from a man between 60 and 75 years old who had been exposed to COVID-19. Material: PBMCs or T cells enriched from blood (not recorded which). In DNA form, the CDR3 reads TGTGCCAGCAGCGCAAGCGCTAGCTCCTACAATGAGCAGTTCTTC. Translated, it gives CASSASASSYNEQFF. Full variable domain (outside the CDR3, taken from reference TRBV9 and TRBJ2-1): DSGVTQTPKHLITATGQRVTLRCSPRSGDLSVYWYQQSLDQGLQFLIQYYNGEERAKGNILERFSAQQFPDLHSELNLSSLELGDSALYFCASSASASSYNEQFFGPGTRLTVL.